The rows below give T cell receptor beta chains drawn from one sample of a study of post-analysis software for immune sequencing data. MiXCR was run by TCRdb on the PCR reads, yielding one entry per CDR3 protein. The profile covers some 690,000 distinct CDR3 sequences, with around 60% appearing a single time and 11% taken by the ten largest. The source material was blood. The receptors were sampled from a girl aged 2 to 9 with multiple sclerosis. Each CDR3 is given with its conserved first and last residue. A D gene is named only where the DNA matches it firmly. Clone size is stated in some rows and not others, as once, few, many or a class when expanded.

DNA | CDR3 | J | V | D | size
TGTGCCAGCAGCCAAGATCTTGGGGTGGCCGGGGAGCTGTTTTTT | CASSQDLGVAGELFF | TRBJ2-2 | TRBV4-2 | . | few
TGTGCCAGCAGCCGTGACTCCGGGACGAGAACAGATACGCAGTATTTT | CASSRDSGTRTDTQYF | TRBJ2-3 | TRBV7-2 | . | .
TGCGCCAGCAGCTTTGACGGGGAAAGCAATGAGCAGTTCTTC | CASSFDGESNEQFF | TRBJ2-1 | TRBV5-1 | . | .
TGTGCCACCAGTGACTCAGGGATGAGGGGACAAGAGACCCAGTACTTC | CATSDSGMRGQETQYF | TRBJ2-5 | TRBV24-1 | . | .
TGTGCCAGCAGCTTTTTAGGGTTGCCAGGACAGGTTGATGAGCAGTTCTTC | CASSFLGLPGQVDEQFF | TRBJ2-1 | TRBV7-2 | TRBD1 | .
TGTGCCAGTAGTATCGGCCAGGGTTGGGAGACCCAGTACTTC | CASSIGQGWETQYF | TRBJ2-5 | TRBV19 | . | .
TGCAGTGCTAGGCTAGCGGCGCAAGAGACCCAGTACTTC | CSARLAAQETQYF | TRBJ2-5 | TRBV20-1 | TRBD2 | .
TGTGCCAGCAGCCCGCGACAGGGGGCTCTCTTCACTGAAGCTTTCTTT | CASSPRQGALFTEAFF | TRBJ1-1 | TRBV5-5 | TRBD1 | .
TGCAGCGTTGATTACCCGGCTAAAGGAGAGACCCAGTACTTC | CSVDYPAKGETQYF | TRBJ2-5 | TRBV29-1 | . | few
TGTGCCAGCAGCTTCCTCTCTAGCGGGCCGAGCACAGATACGCAGTATTTT | CASSFLSSGPSTDTQYF | TRBJ2-3 | TRBV7-2 | TRBD2 | .
TGTGCCAGCAGCCGTGGGACAAACAAGGCGCCCCAGCATTTT | CASSRGTNKAPQHF | TRBJ1-5 | TRBV12-3/TRBV12-4 | . | .
TGTGCCAGCAGCCCCGGGACAGGGGACTCCTACGAGCAGTACTTC | CASSPGTGDSYEQYF | TRBJ2-7 | TRBV13 | TRBD1 | .
TGTGCCACCAGCAGGAGCGCGGCCCCAGACAACGATGAGCAGTTCTTC | CATSRSAAPDNDEQFF | TRBJ2-1 | TRBV15 | . | .
TGCGCCAGCAGCTGGGGGATGAAGAGCACAGATACGCAGTATTTT | CASSWGMKSTDTQYF | TRBJ2-3 | TRBV5-1 | . | .
TGTGCCAGCAGCCCAGATGGGGGGCAGGCCTATGGCTACACCTTC | CASSPDGGQAYGYTF | TRBJ1-2 | TRBV7-2 | . | .
TGTGCCAGCAGCTCCGGGACAGGGACCCTTCGATACAATGAGCAGTTCTTC | CASSSGTGTLRYNEQFF | TRBJ2-1 | TRBV11-2 | TRBD1 | .
TGCGCCAGCAGTGAGCTGCTTAGGGGGATCCTGCATAGGTGCTATGGCTACACCTTC | CASSELLRGILHRCYGYTF | TRBJ1-2 | TRBV10-1 | . | few
TGTGCCAGCAGCCAACTTATGGGGGAGACCCAGTACTTC | CASSQLMGETQYF | TRBJ2-5 | TRBV3-1 | . | .
TGCAGTGCTAAACCCGGACAGGGGATGTCGCCCCTCCACTTT | CSAKPGQGMSPLHF | TRBJ1-6 | TRBV20-1 | TRBD1 | .
TGTGCCAGCAGCTTGGGATACCGCGGGGGAGAGCAGTTCTTC | CASSLGYRGGEQFF | TRBJ2-1 | TRBV5-6 | TRBD2 | .
TGCAGCGTTGGGACTAGCGGGAAGAATGAGCAGTTCTTC | CSVGTSGKNEQFF | TRBJ2-1 | TRBV29-1 | TRBD2 | .
TGCGCCAGCAGCTTCGGCAGTGAGCAGTTCTTC | CASSFGSEQFF | TRBJ2-1 | TRBV5-1 | . | .
TGTGCCAGCAGTTACGAACTTGGCGGGGGGCAAGAGACCCAGTACTTC | CASSYELGGGQETQYF | TRBJ2-5 | TRBV6-6 | TRBD2 | .
TGTGCCAGCAGTCCCCATGTAAACTACAATGAGCAGTTCTTC | CASSPHVNYNEQFF | TRBJ2-1 | TRBV12-3/TRBV12-4 | . | .
TGTGCCAGCAGCTTAGGACTAGCGGGGGGCTCAGATACGCAGTATTTT | CASSLGLAGGSDTQYF | TRBJ2-3 | TRBV7-2 | TRBD2 | .
TGTGCCACCAGCAGAGTGATAACAGGGGACACTGAAGCTTTCTTT | CATSRVITGDTEAFF | TRBJ1-1 | TRBV15 | TRBD1 | .
TGCAGTGCCCCACGGTGGGAGGGCAAAAACATTCAGTACTTC | CSAPRWEGKNIQYF | TRBJ2-4 | TRBV20-1 | TRBD2 | .
TGCAGTGCCGTGACTAGCGGGACCTACGAGCAGTACTTC | CSAVTSGTYEQYF | TRBJ2-7 | TRBV20-1 | TRBD2 | .
TGTGCCAGCAGAGAGGGAGTACAGGGACGAAATTCACCCCTCCACTTT | CASREGVQGRNSPLHF | TRBJ1-6 | TRBV9 | . | .
TGTGCCAGCAGCAAGTGGACGCTAGCGGGAAGATTAGGGGTCCCCAATGAGCAGTTCTTC | CASSKWTLAGRLGVPNEQFF | TRBJ2-1 | TRBV21-1 | . | .
TGTGCCAGCAGTTTAATCGGTGGGGCCAACGTCCTGACTTTC | CASSLIGGANVLTF | TRBJ2-6 | TRBV12-3/TRBV12-4 | . | few
TGTGCCAGCAGCAAGGCCCATAATTCACCCCTCCACTTT | CASSKAHNSPLHF | TRBJ1-6 | TRBV7-3 | . | .
TGTGCCAGCAGTTTATCGTCCAGCAATGAGCAGTTCTTC | CASSLSSSNEQFF | TRBJ2-1 | TRBV27 | . | .
TGCGCCAGCAGCCAAGTACTAGCGGGAGACGAGCAGTACTTC | CASSQVLAGDEQYF | TRBJ2-7 | TRBV4-1 | TRBD2 | .
TGCGCCAGCAGCTTGAACAGGGGTGATTCACCCCTCCACTTT | CASSLNRGDSPLHF | TRBJ1-6 | TRBV5-1 | TRBD1 | many
TGTGCCATCAGGACAGGGGGCATAGGTTCTGGGGCCAACGTCCTGACTTTC | CAIRTGGIGSGANVLTF | TRBJ2-6 | TRBV10-3 | TRBD1 | .
TGTGCCAGCAGCTTGGAACAGCCTAGCACAGATACGCAGTATTTT | CASSLEQPSTDTQYF | TRBJ2-3 | TRBV5-5 | . | .
TGTGCCACCAGTGATTCGTCGGGACTCTTCAATGAGCAGTTCTTC | CATSDSSGLFNEQFF | TRBJ2-1 | TRBV24-1 | . | .
TGTGCCAGCAGCCAGCGGACGAGCGGGAGAGGGTACAATGAGCAGTTCTTC | CASSQRTSGRGYNEQFF | TRBJ2-1 | TRBV4-2 | TRBD2 | .
TGTGCCAGCAGCTTCCGGCCTAGCACAGATACGCAGTATTTT | CASSFRPSTDTQYF | TRBJ2-3 | TRBV7-2 | . | .
TGTGCCAGCTCTCAGTGGGGAACTAGCGGGGACAATGAGCAGTTCTTC | CASSQWGTSGDNEQFF | TRBJ2-1 | TRBV2 | TRBD2 | few